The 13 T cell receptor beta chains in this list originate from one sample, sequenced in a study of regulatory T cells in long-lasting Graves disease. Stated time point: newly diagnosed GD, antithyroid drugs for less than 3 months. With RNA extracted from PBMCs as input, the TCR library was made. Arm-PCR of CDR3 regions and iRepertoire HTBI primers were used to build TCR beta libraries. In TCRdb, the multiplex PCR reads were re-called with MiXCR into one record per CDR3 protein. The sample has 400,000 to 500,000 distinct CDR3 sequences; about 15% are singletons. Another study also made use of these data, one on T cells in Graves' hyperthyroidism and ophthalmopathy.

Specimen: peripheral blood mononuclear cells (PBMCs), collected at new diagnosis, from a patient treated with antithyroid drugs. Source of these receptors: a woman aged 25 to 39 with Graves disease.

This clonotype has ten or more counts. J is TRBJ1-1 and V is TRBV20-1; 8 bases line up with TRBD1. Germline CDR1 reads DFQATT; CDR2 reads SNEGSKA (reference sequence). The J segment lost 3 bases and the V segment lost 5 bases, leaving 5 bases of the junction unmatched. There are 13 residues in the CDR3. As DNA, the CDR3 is TGCAGTGCTCCTGACAGGGGTGACACTGAAGCTTTCTTT. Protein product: CSAPDRGDTEAFF.

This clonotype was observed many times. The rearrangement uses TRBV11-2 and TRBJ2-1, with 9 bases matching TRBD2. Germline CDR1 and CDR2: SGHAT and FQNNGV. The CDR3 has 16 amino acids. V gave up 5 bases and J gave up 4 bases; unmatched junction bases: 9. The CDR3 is CASSTPGTSRYNEQFF. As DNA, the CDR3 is TGTGCCAGCAGCACCCCCGGGACTAGCAGGTACAATGAGCAGTTCTTC.

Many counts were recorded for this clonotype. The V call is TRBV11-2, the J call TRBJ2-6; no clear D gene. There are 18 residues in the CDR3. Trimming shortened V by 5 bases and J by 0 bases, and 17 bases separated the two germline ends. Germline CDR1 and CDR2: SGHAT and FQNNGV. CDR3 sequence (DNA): TGTGCCAGCAGCCCAGTGGTAGGGCAAACCTCTGGGGCCAACGTCCTGACTTTC. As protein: CASSPVVGQTSGANVLTF.

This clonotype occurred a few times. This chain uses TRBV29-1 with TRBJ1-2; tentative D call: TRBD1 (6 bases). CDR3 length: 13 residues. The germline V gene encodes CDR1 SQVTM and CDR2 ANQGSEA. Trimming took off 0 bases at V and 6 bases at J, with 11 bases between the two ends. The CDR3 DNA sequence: TGCAGCGTTGAAGATCCGGGGGCTCATGGCTACACCTTC. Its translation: CSVEDPGAHGYTF. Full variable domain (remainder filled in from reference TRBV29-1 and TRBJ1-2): SAVISQKPSRDICQRGTSLTIQCQVDSQVTMMFWYRQQPGQSLTLIATANQGSEATYESGFVIDKFPISRPNLTFSTLTVSNMSPEDSSIYLCSVEDPGAHGYTFGSGTRLTVV.

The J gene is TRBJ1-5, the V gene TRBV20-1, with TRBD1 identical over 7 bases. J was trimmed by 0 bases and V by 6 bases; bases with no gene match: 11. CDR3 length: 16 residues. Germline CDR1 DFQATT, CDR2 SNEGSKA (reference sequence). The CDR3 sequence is CSAIGQDLYSNQPQHF. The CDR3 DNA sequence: TGCAGTGCCATAGGACAGGACCTTTATAGCAATCAGCCCCAGCATTTT.

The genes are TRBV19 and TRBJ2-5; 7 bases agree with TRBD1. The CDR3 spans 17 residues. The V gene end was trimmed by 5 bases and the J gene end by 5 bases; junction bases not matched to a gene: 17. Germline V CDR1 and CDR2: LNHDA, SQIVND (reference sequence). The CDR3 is CASSSRTGMLMRETQYF. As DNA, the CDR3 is TGTGCCAGTAGTTCCAGGACAGGAATGTTAATGCGGGAGACCCAGTACTTC.

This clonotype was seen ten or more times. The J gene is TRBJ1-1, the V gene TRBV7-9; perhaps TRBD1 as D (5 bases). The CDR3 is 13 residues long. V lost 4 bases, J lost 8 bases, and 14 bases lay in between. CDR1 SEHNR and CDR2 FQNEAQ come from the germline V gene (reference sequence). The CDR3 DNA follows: TGTGCCAGCAGCTACATACGGTGGGGGGAAGCTTTCTTT. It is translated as CASSYIRWGEAFF.

CDR3 nucleotides: TGTGCCAGCTCACCACCCTCGGGACAGCTGAACACTGAAGCTTTCTTT. Translated: CASSPPSGQLNTEAFF. The chain combines TRBV18 with TRBJ1-1; 7 positions agree with TRBD1. The trim removed 0 bases at V and 0 bases at J, leaving 4 bases unmatched. The CDR3 is 16 residues long. From germline, CDR1 is KGHSH and CDR2 LQKENI.

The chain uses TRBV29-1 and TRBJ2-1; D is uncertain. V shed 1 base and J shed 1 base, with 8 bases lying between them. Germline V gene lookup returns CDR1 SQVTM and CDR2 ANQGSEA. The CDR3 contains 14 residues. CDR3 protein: CSVEVVSSYNEQFF. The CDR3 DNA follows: TGCAGCGTTGAAGTTGTGAGTTCCTACAATGAGCAGTTCTTC.

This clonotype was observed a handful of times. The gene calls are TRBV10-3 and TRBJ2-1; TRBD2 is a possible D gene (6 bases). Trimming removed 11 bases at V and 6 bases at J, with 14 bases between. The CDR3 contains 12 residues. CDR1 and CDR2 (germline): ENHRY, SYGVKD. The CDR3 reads CAGGVRPNEQFF. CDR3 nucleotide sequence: TGTGCCGGCGGGGTCCGCCCCAATGAGCAGTTCTTC.

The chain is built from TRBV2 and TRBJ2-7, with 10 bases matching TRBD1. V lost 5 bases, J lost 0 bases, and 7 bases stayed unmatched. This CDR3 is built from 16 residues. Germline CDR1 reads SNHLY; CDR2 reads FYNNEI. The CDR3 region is CASSLSGTGDSYEQYF. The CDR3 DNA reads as TGTGCCAGCAGTTTATCCGGGACAGGGGACTCCTACGAGCAGTACTTC.

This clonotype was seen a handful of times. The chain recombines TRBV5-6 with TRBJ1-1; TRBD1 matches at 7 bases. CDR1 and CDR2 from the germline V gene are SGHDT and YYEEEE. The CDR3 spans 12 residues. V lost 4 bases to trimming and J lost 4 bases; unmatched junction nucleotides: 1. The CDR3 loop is CASSGQATEAFF. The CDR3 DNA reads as TGTGCCAGCAGCGGACAGGCCACTGAAGCTTTCTTT. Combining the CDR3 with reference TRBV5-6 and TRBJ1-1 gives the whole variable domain DAGVTQSPTHLIKTRGQQVTLRCSPKSGHDTVSWYQQALGQGPQFIFQYYEEEERQRGNFPDRFSGHQFPNYSSELNVNALLLGDSALYLCASSGQATEAFFGQGTRLTVV.

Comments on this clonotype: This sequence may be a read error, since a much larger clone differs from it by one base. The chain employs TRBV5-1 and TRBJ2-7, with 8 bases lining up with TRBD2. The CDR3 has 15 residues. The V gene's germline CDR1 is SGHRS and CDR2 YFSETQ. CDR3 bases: TGCGCCAGCAACACCGGGACTAGGCCCACCTACGAGCGGTACTTC. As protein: CASNTGTRPTYERYF.